This T cell receptor (beta chain) came from a study of blood T cells in healthy people across ages (dated by TCRdb to between 2014 and 2017). Describing the broader study: In model experiments, template switching captured roughly one uniquely barcoded TCR beta cDNA molecule for every two T cells. To track age-related changes in TCR beta repertoire diversity, the study relied on deep sequencing normalized with unique cDNA molecular identifiers. The donors were divided into four age groups: young (average around 16 years), middle-aged (roughly 40), aged (roughly 66) and long-lived (roughly 88). Donors of different ages were randomly distributed across sequencing lanes to avoid experimental bias. The study analyzed two additional independent replicas of 1 million unique cDNA reads from the same blood draw for two donors, one aged 18 to 29 and one aged 80 or older. What the study reported, not specific to this receptor: Compared with the aged group, the long-lived group had more naive CD4+ T cells, fewer expanded clones and increased TCR diversity, a pattern suggesting age selection. Total diversity estimates from one million sequenced T cells were considered lower bounds and underestimates. The percentage of naive T cells measured by flow cytometry correlated strongly with observed TCR beta diversity. As age increased, observed TCR beta diversity per million T cells dropped in a roughly linear way, and a significant reduction was already evident by age 40. Because profiling used bulk unsorted PBMCs, naive and antigen-experienced compartments could not be compared conclusively. Donor CMV infection status was unknown, potentially confounding age-related changes in expanded clonotypes.

For this clonotype: It has no known antigen specificity. Per-nucleotide qualities are absent, and no much larger clonotype sits a single base away.

Donors were 39 systemically healthy Caucasian individuals from Russia aged roughly 6 to 100 years. Each donor gave about 11 milliliters of peripheral blood, drawn into EDTA-treated Vacutainer tubes. Ficoll-Paque density-gradient centrifugation was used to isolate PBMCs, with at least 7 million per sample. Trizol reagent was used to extract total RNA from PBMCs, with at least 6 micrograms per sample. Naive CD45RAhigh/CD27high T cell percentages were measured by flow cytometry on a PBMC aliquot from every donor. Libraries came from 5' RACE. Instrument on record: Illumina HiSeq 2500. A second PCR of roughly 6 to 12 cycles was performed with a sample-barcoded 5' primer and a J-beta primer mix. A unique molecular identifier was introduced onto each TCR beta cDNA molecule by a template-switch 5' adaptor carrying 12 random nucleotides. At least 2.5 million CDR3-containing paired-end reads were obtained from each sample. First-strand cDNA synthesis was performed from all RNA using the Mint cDNA synthesis kit, with priming by a TRBC-specific oligonucleotide. Following uracil-DNA glycosylase treatment, all cDNA underwent a first 18-cycle PCR with the universal primers M1SS and BC2_uni_R. Per the source publication's procedure: Each sample was normalized by randomly selecting 1 million high-quality reads, each carrying a distinct molecular identifier. Reads sharing molecular identifiers were discarded rather than binned into consensus sequences. MiTCR, with a Q25 quality threshold and the strictest error-elimination algorithm, was used for CDR3 identification, clonotype clustering and error correction. Lower-bound total TCR beta diversity was estimated with a nonparametric unseen species model using Euler transformation. In TCRdb, the public reads were trimmed at Q25 with fastp and aligned with MiXCR, with productive beta chains retained. CDR3 protein duplicates are merged, each entry listing the most common genes and DNA. What appears here as the V and J calls and clone size reflects TCRdb's work, not the paper's. The sample profile shows about 690,000 distinct CDR3 sequences; 40% to 50% of them were found once. The ten largest clones represent 30% of the sample.

Taken from cysteine to phenylalanine, the CDR3 has 14 residues. Only CDR3 DNA is held: 42 bases, read in frame from base 1. The germline V gene provides CDR1 SGDLS and CDR2 YYNGEE. Relative to germline, V is 0 bases shorter and J is 0 bases shorter, with 6 bases between their ends. The V gene is TRBV9 and the J gene is TRBJ2-5, with the D gene tentatively TRBD1 or TRBD2, based on 5 matching bases in each. The clonotype was recovered from an elderly man in good health. The sequenced sample was blood. The CDR3 protein is CASSVGGHQETQYF. The DNA sequence is given as TGTGCCAGCAGCGTAGGGGGACACCAAGAGACCCAGTACTTC.